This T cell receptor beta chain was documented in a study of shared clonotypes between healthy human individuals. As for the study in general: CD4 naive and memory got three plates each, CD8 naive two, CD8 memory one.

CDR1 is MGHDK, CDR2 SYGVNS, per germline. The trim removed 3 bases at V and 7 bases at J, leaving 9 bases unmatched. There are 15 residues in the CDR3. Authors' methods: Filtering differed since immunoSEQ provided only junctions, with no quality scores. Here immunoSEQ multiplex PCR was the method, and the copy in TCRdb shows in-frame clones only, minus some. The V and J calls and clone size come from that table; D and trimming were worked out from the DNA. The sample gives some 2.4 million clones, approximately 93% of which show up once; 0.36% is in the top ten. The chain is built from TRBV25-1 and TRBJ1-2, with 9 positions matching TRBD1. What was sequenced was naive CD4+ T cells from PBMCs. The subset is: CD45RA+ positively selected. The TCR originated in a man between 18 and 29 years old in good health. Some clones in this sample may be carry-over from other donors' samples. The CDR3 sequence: CASSEPGTGSIGYTF. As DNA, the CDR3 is TGTGCCAGCAGTGAGCCCGGGACAGGGAGTATTGGCTACACCTTC.